Below, one T cell receptor beta chain is given with its context. Source study methods: Using reference gene primer amplification, nucleated cell counts were estimated. Here immunoSEQ multiplex PCR was the method, and the copy in TCRdb shows in-frame clones only, minus some. Clone size and the V and J calls come from that table; the DNA yielded D and trimming. The profile shows 250,000 to 300,000 clones, roughly 91% of them singletons. The CDR3 is 19 amino acids. Germline CDR1 reads MNHEY; CDR2 reads SVGEGT. With 2 bases clipped from V and 5 bases from J, the junction kept 14 bases outside the gene matches. This sample is part of a study of blood T cell repertoires in COVID-19. Study-level background: Italy, Spain and the United States were the sources of the convalescent and acute COVID-19 samples.

This chain uses TRBV6-2 or TRBV6-3 with TRBJ2-2; TRBD1 matches 10 bases. Sequencing was carried out using peripheral blood. The TCR originated in a man aged 35-49 years with acute or convalescent COVID-19. For the CDR3, the DNA is TGTGCCAGCAGTTACATTATGACGGGACAGGGGTGGCGAACCGGGGAGCTGTTTTTT. This sequence encodes CASSYIMTGQGWRTGELFF.